This TCR beta chain was retrieved from a study of long-term antiretroviral therapy in people with HIV. Germline CDR1 SNHLY, CDR2 FYNNEI. The CDR3 is 16 residues long. V lost 5 bases and J 0 bases, leaving 13 bases between the germline ends. General study findings and limits: Clones that expanded before ART (that is, prior to treatment) dominated the repertoire at all time points. When set beside controls, HIV repertoires had CDR3 length ranges that were narrower.

Comment on this clone: The antigen is unknown.

Runs used v3.0 of the immunoSEQ assay and were done at survey level. Here immunoSEQ multiplex PCR was the method, and the copy in TCRdb shows in-frame clones only, minus some. Here the sample spans tens of thousands of clones, about 88% being singletons. The genes are TRBV2 and TRBJ2-2; a possible D gene is TRBD2 (6 bases). The sequence derives from a man between 60 and 75 years old with HIV. This sample comprised unsorted PBMCs, obtained 0.6 years after starting antiretroviral therapy. The CDR3: CASSLILATNTGELFF. For the CDR3, the DNA is TGTGCCAGCAGTCTTATACTAGCAACGAACACCGGGGAGCTGTTTTTT.